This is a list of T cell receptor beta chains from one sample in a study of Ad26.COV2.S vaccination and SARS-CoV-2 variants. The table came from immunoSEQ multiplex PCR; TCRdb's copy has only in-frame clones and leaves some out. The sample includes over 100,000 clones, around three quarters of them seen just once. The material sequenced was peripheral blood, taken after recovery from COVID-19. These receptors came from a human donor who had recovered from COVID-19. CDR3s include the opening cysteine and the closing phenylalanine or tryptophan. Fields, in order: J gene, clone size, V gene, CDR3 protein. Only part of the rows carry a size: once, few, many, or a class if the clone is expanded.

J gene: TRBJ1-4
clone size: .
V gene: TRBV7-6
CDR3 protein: CASSLSAGPNEKLFF

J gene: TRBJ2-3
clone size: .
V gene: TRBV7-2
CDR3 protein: CASSLLAGYTDTQYF

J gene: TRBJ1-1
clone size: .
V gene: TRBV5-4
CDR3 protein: CASSWGGPLNTEAFF

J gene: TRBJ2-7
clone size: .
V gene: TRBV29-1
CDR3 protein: CSVLRGSGAEVQYF

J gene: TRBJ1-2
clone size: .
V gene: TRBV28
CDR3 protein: CASSLLGNYGYTF

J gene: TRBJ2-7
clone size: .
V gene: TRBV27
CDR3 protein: CASSSFYEQYF

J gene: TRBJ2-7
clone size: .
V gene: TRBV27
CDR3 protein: CASSLSGQGQDEQYF

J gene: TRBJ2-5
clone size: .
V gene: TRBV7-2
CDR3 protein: CASSMGSAGTGSETQYF

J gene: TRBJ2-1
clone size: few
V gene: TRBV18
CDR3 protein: CASSEGQVNPYNEQFF

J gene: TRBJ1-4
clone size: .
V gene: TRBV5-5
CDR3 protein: CASSGSGEKLFF

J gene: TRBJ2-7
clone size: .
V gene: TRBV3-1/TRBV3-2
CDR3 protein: CASSLGTSGVYEQYF

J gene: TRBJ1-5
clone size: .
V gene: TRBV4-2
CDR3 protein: CASSQGVAQEQPQHF

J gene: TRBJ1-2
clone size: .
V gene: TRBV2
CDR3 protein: CASTLTTGEYGYTF

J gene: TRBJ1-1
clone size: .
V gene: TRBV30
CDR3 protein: CAWNTLTGFEAFF

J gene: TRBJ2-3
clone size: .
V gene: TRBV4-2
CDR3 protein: CASSPSGGTDTQYF

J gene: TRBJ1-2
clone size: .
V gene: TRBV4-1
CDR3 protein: CASSPMLGDSYTF

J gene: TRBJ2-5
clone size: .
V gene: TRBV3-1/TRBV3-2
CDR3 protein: CASSQAPGTPRYF

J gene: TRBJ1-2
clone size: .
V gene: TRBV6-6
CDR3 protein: CASRDTGGHYGYTF

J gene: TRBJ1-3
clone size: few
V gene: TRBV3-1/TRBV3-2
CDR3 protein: CASSQDRRPSSGNTIYF

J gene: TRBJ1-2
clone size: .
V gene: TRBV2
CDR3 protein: CASSVEEALGGYTF

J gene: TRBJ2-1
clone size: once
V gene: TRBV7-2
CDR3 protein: CASSSGGGAFNEQFF

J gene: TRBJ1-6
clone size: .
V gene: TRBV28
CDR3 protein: CASSTNRGSSYNSPLHF

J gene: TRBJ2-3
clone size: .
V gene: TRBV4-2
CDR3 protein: CASSQEAGGTQYF

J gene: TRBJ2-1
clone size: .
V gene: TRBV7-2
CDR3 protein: CASSLAPTSGGANEQFF

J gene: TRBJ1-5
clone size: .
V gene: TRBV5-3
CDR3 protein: CARSLPQGCNQPQHF

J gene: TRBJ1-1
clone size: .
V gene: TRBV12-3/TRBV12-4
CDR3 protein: CATQRGANTEAFF

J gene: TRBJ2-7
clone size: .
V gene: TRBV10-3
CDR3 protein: CAISPPGGSYEQYF

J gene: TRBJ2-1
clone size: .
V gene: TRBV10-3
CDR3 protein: CAISESKQGGDEQFF

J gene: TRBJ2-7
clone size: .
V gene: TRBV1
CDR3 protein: CTSSQRGLSPREQYF

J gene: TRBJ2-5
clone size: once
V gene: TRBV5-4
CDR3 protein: CASSLGTSGGYETQYF